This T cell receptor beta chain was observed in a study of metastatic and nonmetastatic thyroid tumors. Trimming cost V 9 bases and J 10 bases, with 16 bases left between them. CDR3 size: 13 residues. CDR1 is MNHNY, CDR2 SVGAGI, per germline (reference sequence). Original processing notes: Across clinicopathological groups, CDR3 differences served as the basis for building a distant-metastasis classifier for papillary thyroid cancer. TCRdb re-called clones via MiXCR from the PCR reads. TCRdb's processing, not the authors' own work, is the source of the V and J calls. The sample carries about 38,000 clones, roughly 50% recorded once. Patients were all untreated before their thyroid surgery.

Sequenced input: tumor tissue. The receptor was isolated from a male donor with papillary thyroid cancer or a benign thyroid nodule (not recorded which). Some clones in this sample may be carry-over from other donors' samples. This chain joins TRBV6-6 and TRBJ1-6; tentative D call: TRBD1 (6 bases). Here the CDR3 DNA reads TGTGCCAGTCGTTCAGGGGCAAGGTCACCCCTCCACTTT. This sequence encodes CASRSGARSPLHF.